This T cell receptor beta chain derives from a study of beta chain features in type 1 diabetes. The study reverse transcribed the entire isolated RNA, so it sequenced expressed TCRB transcripts. Some clones are missing from TCRdb's copy, which holds only in-frame ones; the method was immunoSEQ multiplex PCR. The data show some 150,000 clones, with 40% to 55% seen just once and around 0.39% held by the top ten. The V end lost 4 bases, the J end lost 6 bases, and 16 bases lay between the germline ends. The CDR3 is made up of 15 amino acids. Germline assignment: CDR1 MDHEN and CDR2 SYDVKM. This sequence originates from a young man in good health. V and J are TRBV28 and TRBJ1-5; tentatively, D is TRBD1 (6 bases). The sequencing input was Tregs from blood. The CDR3 protein is CASSSAWGGGQPQHF. The CDR3 nucleotides read TGTGCCAGCAGTTCCGCCTGGGGGGGCGGTCAGCCCCAGCATTTT.